The 19 T cell receptor beta chains below come from one sample, sequenced in a study of CD8 T cells in Susac syndrome. It was with random hexamers that roughly 0.5 to 1 ug RNA was reverse transcribed. TCRdb fed the immunoSEQ multiplex PCR reads into MiXCR, producing one record per CDR3 protein. Found here are 120,000 or so distinct CDR3 sequences, over 95% of them singletons; the top ten hold over 0.12%. The specimen was CD4+ T cells from PBMCs. Receptor source: a human donor with Susac syndrome.

This chain links TRBV5-6 with TRBJ2-3, with a possible D match to TRBD1 (6 bases). The CDR3 has 16 amino acids. The V gene lost 0 bases and the J gene lost 3 bases, with 14 bases spanning the gap. CDR1 is SGHDT, CDR2 YYEEEE, per germline. The CDR3 sequence is CASSLDWTARTDTQYF. For the CDR3, the DNA is TGTGCCAGCAGCTTGGACTGGACAGCCAGGACAGATACGCAGTATTTT.

V and J are TRBV6-6 and TRBJ1-1, with a possible D match to TRBD1 (6 bases). CDR3 length: 14 amino acids. Trimming took off 6 bases at V and 7 bases at J, with 18 bases between the two ends. Germline CDR1 MNHNY, CDR2 SVGAGI (reference sequence). The CDR3 DNA is TGTGCCAGCAGCATCGACAGGTATCCCCTTGAAGCTTTCTTT. It translates to CASSIDRYPLEAFF.

The chain has TRBV3-1 and TRBJ1-2; the D is unclear. The germline V and J ends were trimmed by 1 base and 7 bases, with 7 bases remaining between them. The germline CDR1 and CDR2 sequences are LGHDT and YNNKEL (reference sequence). CDR3 length equals 12 residues. The CDR3 here is CASSQVTFGYTF. CDR3 bases: TGTGCCAGCAGCCAAGTCACGTTTGGCTACACCTTC.

The genes are TRBV7-9 and TRBJ1-2; possible D gene TRBD1, 5 bases. V dropped 5 bases and J dropped 9 bases, with 16 bases sitting between them. The germline V gene has CDR1 SEHNR and CDR2 FQNEAQ (reference sequence). CDR3 size: 13 residues. The CDR3 nucleotides are TGTGCCAGCAGCCCCTCGCCAGGACAACGCTACACCTTC. Its protein is CASSPSPGQRYTF.

The CDR3 region is CASKQGGSNEQYF. Here the CDR3 DNA reads TGTGCCAGCAAACAGGGGGGATCTAACGAGCAGTACTTC. The rearrangement uses TRBV12-3 or TRBV12-4 and TRBJ2-7; 8 bases are a match to TRBD1. The ends lost 7 bases at V and 5 bases at J; junction bases unmatched: 7. The CDR3 contains 13 residues.

V gene TRBV4-2 combines with J gene TRBJ2-5, with TRBD2 matching over 11 bases. The CDR3 contains 17 residues. The V and J ends lost 5 bases and 2 bases, in that order; junction bases with no gene match: 10. Germline V gene sequence: CDR1 LGHNA, CDR2 YNFKEQ. The CDR3, as DNA: TGTGCCAGCAGCAAATCAGCTAGCGGGAGGCTTCAAGAGACCCAGTACTTC. The encoded protein is CASSKSASGRLQETQYF.

This sequence joins TRBV24-1 and TRBJ2-1, with 8 bases that match TRBD2. V lost 2 bases, J lost 6 bases, and 2 bases stayed unmatched. Germline CDR1 is KGHDR and CDR2 is SFDVKD. The CDR3 loop spans 14 amino acids. The DNA of the CDR3 is TGTGCCACCAGTGATTCTAGCGGGCCCAATGAGCAGTTCTTC. The encoded protein is CATSDSSGPNEQFF.

The V call is TRBV20-1, the J call TRBJ1-1; the D gene is possibly TRBD1 (6 bases). Trimming removed 6 bases at V and 7 bases at J, with 12 bases between. The CDR3 contains 11 residues. Germline V gene data show CDR1 as DFQATT and CDR2 as SNEGSKA (reference sequence). CDR3 DNA: TGCAGTGCCGAGCAGGGGTTTGAAGCTTTCTTT. This translates into CSAEQGFEAFF.

The rearrangement uses TRBV15 and TRBJ2-6; no clear D gene. V gave up 3 bases and J gave up 3 bases, with 6 bases separating them. CDR1 and CDR2 from the germline V gene are LNHNV and YYDKDF (reference sequence). CDR3 length equals 14 residues. The CDR3 DNA follows: TGTGCCACCAGCAGGGCTGGTGGGGCCAACGTCCTGACTTTC. Protein sequence: CATSRAGGANVLTF.

V gene TRBV20-1 combines with J gene TRBJ1-5, with a weak D call TRBD1 (6 bases). V was trimmed by 0 bases and J by 7 bases, leaving 16 bases between them. Looked up from germline, CDR1 is DFQATT and CDR2 is SNEGSKA (reference sequence). This CDR3 is built from 15 residues. Here the CDR3 DNA reads TGCAGTGCTAGAGACCCGACAGGTCGGGAACAGCCCCAGCATTTT. Encoded protein: CSARDPTGREQPQHF.

The V and J genes are TRBV7-2 and TRBJ1-1, with D possibly matching TRBD1 (5 bases). V lost 3 bases, J lost 4 bases, and 9 bases lay in between. The CDR3 consists of 13 residues. CDR1 is SGHTA and CDR2 is FQGNSA in the germline V gene. The CDR3 is CASSFRVGTEAFF. In DNA, the CDR3 is TGTGCCAGCAGCTTCAGGGTGGGCACTGAAGCTTTCTTT.

The V gene is TRBV30, the J gene TRBJ1-5; D is ambiguous. CDR1 is GTSNPN, CDR2 SVGIG, per germline (reference sequence). V was cut by 1 base and J by 7 bases, with 11 bases left in between. The length of the CDR3 is 13 residues. CDR3 amino acids: CAWSEWVEQPQHF. The CDR3 DNA follows: TGTGCCTGGAGTGAATGGGTTGAACAGCCCCAGCATTTT. The full variable domain, rest sourced from reference TRBV30 and TRBJ1-5, is SQTIHQWPATLVQPVGSPLSLECTVEGTSNPNLYWYRQAAGRGLQLLFYSVGIGQISSEVPQNLSASRPQDRQFILSSKKLLLSDSGFYLCAWSEWVEQPQHFGDGTRLSIL.

This chain joins TRBV28 and TRBJ1-5; the D is unclear. In germline, CDR1 is MDHEN, CDR2 SYDVKM. The CDR3 is 17 amino acids. Trimming removed 5 bases at V and 1 base at J, with 18 bases between. The CDR3 DNA sequence: TGTGCCAGCAGTCCTCCCCCAAGGGTCAGAAGCAATCAGCCCCAGCATTTT. Amino acids: CASSPPPRVRSNQPQHF.

The chain employs TRBV9 and TRBJ2-7; 9 nucleotides match TRBD2. There are 16 residues in the CDR3. The V gene's germline CDR1 is SGDLS and CDR2 YYNGEE. V lost 0 bases, J lost 5 bases, and 9 bases stayed unmatched. CDR3 nucleotide sequence: TGTGCCAGCAGCGTAGTCGGCGGGAGGGCCCTCGACGAGCAGTACTTC. Translating gives CASSVVGGRALDEQYF.

The CDR3 nucleotides read TGTGCCAGCAGCAACACCGGGGGGAACACTGAAGCTTTCTTT. Translated, it gives CASSNTGGNTEAFF. The V call is TRBV21-1, the J call TRBJ1-1; the D call in the table, TRBD1, was not verified against the DNA. TRBV21-1 is a pseudogene segment. The CDR3 sequence is 14 residues long.

This rearrangement joins TRBV28 to TRBJ1-5, with 8 positions matching TRBD1. V dropped 3 bases and J dropped 5; count of bases not matched to a gene: 6. CDR3 length: 15 amino acids. CDR1 and CDR2 (germline): MDHEN, SYDVKM. DNA of the CDR3: TGTGCCAGCAGTTTTAGGGACAGGCCCTATCAGCCCCAGCATTTT. Residues: CASSFRDRPYQPQHF.

The chain uses TRBV4-2 and TRBJ1-1; no clear D gene. Germline-derived CDR1 and CDR2 are LGHNA and YNFKEQ. This CDR3 spans 14 amino acids. The germline V and J ends were trimmed by 0 bases and 0 bases, with 5 bases remaining between them. The CDR3 here is CASSQDGLNTEAFF. DNA of the CDR3: TGTGCCAGCAGCCAAGACGGTTTGAACACTGAAGCTTTCTTT.

V usage is TRBV27 and J usage is TRBJ2-7, with TRBD1 matching 7 bases. V lost 5 bases, J lost 1 base, and 5 bases stayed unmatched. The CDR3 covers 14 residues. The germline gives CDR1 MNHEY, CDR2 SMNVEV (reference sequence). The CDR3 spells CASSPPGQSYEQYF. The CDR3 nucleotides are TGTGCCAGCAGTCCCCCGGGACAGTCCTACGAGCAGTACTTC.

The chain has TRBV6-5 and TRBJ2-5; D gene ambiguous. V gave up 1 base and J gave up 7 bases, with 10 bases separating them. This CDR3 is 13 amino acids long. Germline loops: CDR1 MNHEY, CDR2 SVGAGI. This chain's CDR3 is CASSYYLEGTQYF. In nucleotides, the CDR3 is TGTGCCAGCAGTTACTACCTAGAAGGGACCCAGTACTTC.